The 31 T cell receptor beta chains listed next were all sequenced from one sample in a study of metastatic and nonmetastatic thyroid tumors. Thyroid surgery was performed in patients who had received no treatment beforehand. From the PCR reads, TCRdb re-called clones with MiXCR. The sample contains around 50,000 clones, over 20% of which appear only once. The source material was blood. The source of these receptors is a male donor with papillary thyroid cancer or a benign thyroid nodule (not recorded which). Some clones in this sample may be carry-over from other donors' samples.

This clone was counted ten times or more. This chain joins TRBV6-1 and TRBJ2-7, with 9 nucleotides matching TRBD1. Germline values: CDR1 MNHNS, CDR2 SASEGT. The length of the CDR3 is 15 residues. Trimming at V came to 6 bases and at J to 7 bases, leaving 13 bases not matched to a gene. CDR3 nucleotides: TGTGCCAGCAGCCACTCACAGGGGGCAGTGGGAGAGCAGTACTTC. Translation gives CASSHSQGAVGEQYF.

This clone was seen a handful of times. Compared with germline, one end of the junction differs, possibly owing to a read error. The gene calls are TRBV5-1 and TRBJ1-1, with 8 positions matching TRBD1. This CDR3 has 14 amino acids. CDR1 is SGHRS and CDR2 is YFSETQ in the germline V gene. DNA for the CDR3: TGCGCCAACAGCCTGACAGGGGTGTTCACTGGAGCTTTCTTT. Its protein is CANSLTGVFTGAFF.

This clone was seen a few times. The chain has TRBV28 and TRBJ1-5; D possibly corresponds to TRBD1 (6 bases). CDR3 length equals 15 residues. The V gene lost 3 bases and the J gene lost 7 bases, with 16 bases spanning the gap. Germline CDR1 reads MDHEN; CDR2 reads SYDVKM. CDR3 in amino acids: CASSFGPGVVQPQHF. The CDR3 DNA follows: TGTGCCAGCAGTTTCGGACCAGGGGTAGTACAGCCCCAGCATTTT.

This clone showed up many times. The rearrangement links TRBV7-6 to TRBJ2-6, with 7 bases fitting TRBD1. Germline CDR1 is SGHVS and CDR2 is FNYEAQ. V shed 5 bases and J 0 bases; nucleotides not matched to a gene: 10. The CDR3 has 18 residues. CDR3 nucleotide sequence: TGTGCCAGCAGCCTAAGGGGACAGAGATACTCTGGGGCCAACGTCCTGACTTTC. Its protein is CASSLRGQRYSGANVLTF. The whole variable domain, filled in from reference TRBV7-6 and TRBJ2-6, reads GAGVSQSPRYKVTKRGQDVALRCDPISGHVSLYWYRQALGQGPEFLTYFNYEAQQDKSGLPNDRFSAERPEGSISTLTIQRTEQRDSAMYRCASSLRGQRYSGANVLTFGAGSRLTVL.

The V and J genes are TRBV9 and TRBJ2-5; D is uncertain. The germline V gene has CDR1 SGDLS and CDR2 YYNGEE. This CDR3 contains 13 residues. The CDR3 spells CFSSVDGWDTQYF. The CDR3 region has the DNA TGTTTCAGCAGCGTAGATGGCTGGGATACCCAGTACTTC.

This clone has ten or more counts. The same CDR3 can be traced to other DNA sequences in this sample. This chain joins TRBV3-1 and TRBJ2-3, with TRBD1 matching over 9 bases. With 6 bases clipped from V and 1 base from J, the junction kept 5 bases outside the gene matches. Germline-derived CDR1 and CDR2 are LGHDT and YNNKEL (reference sequence). This CDR3 is built from 15 residues. The chain's CDR3 is CASSRGQGRTDTQYF. The CDR3 DNA reads as TGTGCCAGCAGTCGGGGACAGGGACGCACAGATACGCAGTATTTT.

The CDR3, as DNA: TGTGCCAGCAGCCTCCGGGGGCTCTCTGGAAACACCATATATTTT. Translating gives CASSLRGLSGNTIYF. J is TRBJ1-3 and V is TRBV11-3; D is perhaps TRBD1 (6 bases). The germline CDR1 and CDR2 sequences are SGHNT and YENEEA. This CDR3 is 15 amino acids long. Trimming took 5 bases from V and 0 from J, leaving 11 bases between them.

This clone was found many times. The genes are TRBV5-4 and TRBJ1-1, with D hard to call. The length of the CDR3 is 14 residues. The V and J ends lost 7 bases and 6 bases respectively, with 19 bases between them. Germline V gene lookup returns CDR1 SGHNT and CDR2 YYREEE (reference sequence). The CDR3 loop reads CASHHERVYPEAFF. In DNA form, the CDR3 reads TGTGCCAGCCACCACGAGAGGGTGTACCCTGAAGCTTTCTTT.

The CDR3 region is CAWSVLSGRGYTF. Written as DNA, the CDR3 is TGTGCCTGGAGTGTACTCTCAGGGAGAGGCTACACCTTC. The V and J genes are TRBV30 and TRBJ1-2; D might be TRBD1 (5 bases). The CDR3 runs to 13 residues. Trimming removed 0 bases at V and 8 bases at J, with 13 bases between. Germline loops: CDR1 GTSNPN, CDR2 SVGIG (reference sequence).

This clone appeared many times. J is TRBJ2-2 and V is TRBV19; the match to TRBD2 covers 11 bases. The CDR3 has 14 residues. Germline lookup yields CDR1 LNHDA and CDR2 SQIVND (reference sequence). Unmatched junction bases numbered 0, after V lost 3 bases and J lost 6 bases. The CDR3 reads CASSISGRAGELFF. For the CDR3, the DNA is TGTGCCAGTAGTATTAGCGGGAGGGCCGGGGAGCTGTTTTTT. The whole variable domain, remainder taken from reference TRBV19 and TRBJ2-2, is DGGITQSPKYLFRKEGQNVTLSCEQNLNHDAMYWYRQDPGQGLRLIYYSQIVNDFQKGDIAEGYSVSREKKESFPLTVTSAQKNPTAFYLCASSISGRAGELFFGEGSRLTVL.

As concerns this clone: A much larger clone is a single base away; this may be a read error. The chain couples TRBV6-2 or TRBV6-3 to TRBJ2-7, with D unresolved. The CDR3 spans 11 residues. The germline V and J ends were trimmed by 1 base and 3 bases, with 1 base remaining between them. CDR1 is MNHEY, CDR2 SVGEGT, per germline. In DNA, the CDR3 is TGTGCCAGCAGTTACTTCTACGAGCAGTACTTC. Translating it yields CASSYFYEQYF.

There are many counts of this clone. The chain employs TRBV6-1 and TRBJ1-2, with 9 bases matching TRBD1. The CDR3 extends over 13 amino acids. Losses at the gene ends were 6 bases for V and 4 bases for J; bases not matched to a gene: 3. The germline V gene encodes CDR1 MNHNS and CDR2 SASEGT. The CDR3 loop is CASRQTGGYGYTF. The CDR3, as DNA: TGTGCCAGCAGGCAGACAGGGGGCTATGGCTACACCTTC.

The V gene is TRBV5-1, the J gene TRBJ2-7, with TRBD2 as a possible D gene (6 bases). Germline V lookup: CDR1 SGHRS, CDR2 YFSETQ. V was pared by 0 bases and J by 4 bases, with 11 bases between. The CDR3 covers 14 residues. CDR3 nucleotides: TGCGCCAGCAGCTTGGACGGGAGACTTTACGAGCAGTACTTC. Encoded protein: CASSLDGRLYEQYF.

CDR3 DNA: TGCGCCAGCAGCTTGAGGCTAGGAGGGACAACTAATGAAAAACTGTTTTTT. It yields the protein CASSLRLGGTTNEKLFF. This chain uses TRBV5-1 with TRBJ1-4; no definite D call. The CDR3 is 17 residues long. Germline lookup yields CDR1 SGHRS and CDR2 YFSETQ. Trimming took off 1 base at V and 0 bases at J, with 13 bases between the two ends.

Many counts were recorded for this clone. The chain combines TRBV6-4 with TRBJ2-3; 8 bases align to TRBD2. J lost 4 bases, V lost 4 bases, and 4 bases had no gene match. Looked up from germline, CDR1 is MRHNA and CDR2 is SNTAGT. The CDR3 totals 14 residues. The CDR3 region is CASSAGGPSDTQYF. The CDR3 DNA reads TGTGCCAGCAGTGCGGGGGGGCCCTCAGATACGCAGTATTTT.

This clone came up once. The chain couples TRBV5-1 to TRBJ2-7, with D maybe TRBD2 (6 bases). Per germline, CDR1 SGHRS and CDR2 YFSETQ. Trimming took off 0 bases at V and 7 bases at J, with 20 bases between the two ends. The CDR3 has 16 residues. CDR3 region: CASSLVLAGGPYEQYF. The CDR3 bases are TGCGCCAGCAGCTTGGTCCTAGCTGGAGGGCCTTATGAGCAGTACTTC.

The genes are TRBV20-1 and TRBJ2-1; no definite D call. The CDR3 totals 10 residues. V was clipped by 7 bases and J by 12 bases, with 13 bases between them. Germline V gene lookup returns CDR1 DFQATT and CDR2 SNEGSKA (reference sequence). The CDR3 bases are TGCAGTGATCCACTTGTGGGGCAGTTCTTC. This codes for CSDPLVGQFF.

This clone has more than one count but fewer than ten. This chain joins TRBV12-3 or TRBV12-4 and TRBJ1-5, with D hard to call. This CDR3 has 13 residues. V gave up 4 bases and J gave up 4 bases, with 8 bases separating them. For the CDR3, the DNA is TGTGCCAGCAGTTCCATCGGGAATCAGCCCCAGCATTTT. As protein: CASSSIGNQPQHF.

This clone has at least ten counts. V usage is TRBV6-6 and J usage is TRBJ1-2; D uncertain. The CDR3 runs to 15 residues. V lost 3 bases and J lost 2, with 13 bases in between. Per germline, CDR1 MNHNY and CDR2 SVGAGI (reference sequence). CDR3 amino acids: CASSYTQARNYGYTF. DNA of the CDR3: TGTGCCAGCAGTTATACACAAGCCCGAAACTATGGCTACACCTTC.

This clone was counted ten times or more. CDR3: CASRGTDRTGNQPQHF. For the CDR3, the DNA is TGTGCCAGCAGGGGAACGGACAGGACGGGCAATCAGCCCCAGCATTTT. This chain joins TRBV2 and TRBJ1-5, with 7 bases matching TRBD1. The CDR3 length is 16 residues. CDR1 and CDR2 from the germline V gene are SNHLY and FYNNEI. V lost 6 bases to trimming and J lost 2 bases; unmatched junction nucleotides: 10.

This clone has ten or more counts. This rearrangement joins TRBV19 to TRBJ2-7; a possible D gene is TRBD2 (6 bases). V was shortened by 4 bases and J by 1 base, with 11 bases between the two germline ends. The CDR3 covers 14 residues. In germline, CDR1 is LNHDA, CDR2 SQIVND (reference sequence). CDR3 amino acids: CASSTGTPSYEQYF. In DNA, the CDR3 is TGTGCCAGTAGTACCGGGACTCCTTCCTACGAGCAGTACTTC.

This clone was counted at least ten times. The V gene is TRBV5-1, the J gene TRBJ2-2; the match to TRBD2 covers 9 bases. The germline V gene encodes CDR1 SGHRS and CDR2 YFSETQ. The V gene end was trimmed by 5 bases and the J gene end by 4 bases; junction bases not matched to a gene: 15. The CDR3 is 18 amino acids. Written as DNA, the CDR3 is TGCGCCAGCAGTAAACTGCTTGAAGCGGGGGGCTCCACCGGGGAGCTGTTTTTT. It encodes CASSKLLEAGGSTGELFF.

The sample holds many counts of this clone. The chain combines TRBV6-2 or TRBV6-3 with TRBJ2-7; D assignment may be TRBD1 or TRBD2 (5 bases each). V was shortened by 7 bases and J by 2 bases, with 15 bases between the two germline ends. CDR1 and CDR2 from the germline V gene are MNHEY and SVGEGT. The CDR3 has 14 residues. The CDR3 coding sequence is TGTGCCAGCACCCACCGGGACGACCCCTACGAGCAGTACTTC. The encoded protein is CASTHRDDPYEQYF.

The table lists this clone with many counts. The V call is TRBV6-2 or TRBV6-3, the J call TRBJ1-1; D unclear. The V gene's germline CDR1 is MNHEY and CDR2 SVGEGT. V was trimmed by 6 bases and J by 4 bases, leaving 12 bases between them. The CDR3 spans 13 residues. In DNA form, the CDR3 reads TGTGCCAGCAGCCCTCTTAAGAGCACTGAAGCTTTCTTT. This gives the protein CASSPLKSTEAFF.

This clone was observed many times. This chain connects TRBV27 to TRBJ2-5; TRBD2 matches 8 bases. Germline assignment: CDR1 MNHEY and CDR2 SMNVEV (reference sequence). The CDR3 length is 16 residues. With V trimmed by 0 bases and J by 5 bases, 8 bases remained unmatched. CDR3 in DNA: TGTGCCAGCAGTTTATCCTTTCGGGGGGGAGGTGAGACCCAGTACTTC. It codes for CASSLSFRGGGETQYF.

This clone was detected many times. The rearrangement joins TRBV7-9 to TRBJ2-3; D gene unclear. Between the trimmed V and J ends, which lost 3 bases and 6 bases, there was a span of 7 bases. In germline, CDR1 is SEHNR, CDR2 FQNEAQ (reference sequence). The length of the CDR3 is 12 residues. The CDR3, as DNA: TGTGCCAGCAGCTTTGACGGGGATACGCAGTATTTT. It yields the protein CASSFDGDTQYF.

This clone was observed many times. The chain combines TRBV14 with TRBJ2-1; D gene unclear. The germline V gene has CDR1 SGHDN and CDR2 FVKESK. Trimming pared 1 base from V and 6 bases from J, leaving 4 bases between. This CDR3 spans 12 amino acids. The CDR3 DNA sequence: TGTGCCAGCAGCCAAGTTGCCAATGAGCAGTTCTTC. As protein: CASSQVANEQFF.

This clone has ten or more counts. The gene calls are TRBV6-2 or TRBV6-3 and TRBJ1-5, with D possibly matching TRBD1 (6 bases). The CDR3 has 15 residues. V was cut by 6 bases and J by 2 bases, with 14 bases left in between. Germline assignment: CDR1 MNHEY and CDR2 SVGEGT. CDR3 region: CASRINREGNQPQHF. Written as DNA, the CDR3 is TGTGCCAGCAGGATCAACAGGGAGGGCAATCAGCCCCAGCATTTT.

V gene TRBV6-1 combines with J gene TRBJ2-7; possible D gene TRBD2, 6 bases. Germline V gives CDR1 MNHNS, CDR2 SASEGT. The length of the CDR3 is 17 residues. Trimming took off 9 bases at V and 5 bases at J, with 29 bases between the two ends. CDR3 DNA: TGTGCCAGTTTTATCCCCACGAAGGGCGGGAATCCCCACGAGCAGTACTTC. Its translation: CASFIPTKGGNPHEQYF.

Many counts were recorded for this clone. The chain couples TRBV20-1 to TRBJ1-1; 7 nucleotides match TRBD1. CDR1 DFQATT and CDR2 SNEGSKA come from the germline V gene (reference sequence). CDR3 length: 14 amino acids. V lost 7 bases and J lost 4; bases outside the gene matches: 12. The CDR3 region is CSGDSQGVGTEAFF. The CDR3 coding sequence is TGCAGTGGGGATTCGCAGGGGGTTGGCACTGAAGCTTTCTTT.

The J gene is TRBJ2-3, the V gene TRBV4-2, with unresolved D. The length of the CDR3 is 15 residues. Germline V gene lookup returns CDR1 LGHNA and CDR2 YNFKEQ. The V end lost 4 bases, the J end lost 0 bases, and 11 bases lay between the germline ends. CDR3 amino acids: CASSPLGSSTDTQYF. DNA for the CDR3: TGTGCCAGCAGCCCGTTAGGATCGAGCACAGATACGCAGTATTTT.